This entry is about one T cell receptor beta chain. This specimen belongs to a study of blood T cell repertoires in COVID-19. Across the whole study: The United States, Italy and Spain supplied acute and convalescent COVID-19 samples. T cells, B-cell-depleted T cells, or PBMCs provided the cDNA or gDNA that served as material.

Authors' analysis steps: Reference gene primer amplification in the assay estimated nucleated cell counts. Here immunoSEQ multiplex PCR was the method, and the copy in TCRdb shows in-frame clones only, minus some. That table is the source of V, J and clone size, and D and trimming were worked out from the DNA. The sample lists over 45,000 clones, 75% to 85% occurring once. The CDR3 is made up of 14 amino acids. Trimming stripped 6 bases from V and 1 base from J, with 10 bases between. CDR1 is MNHEY, CDR2 SVGAGI, per germline. The sequence was obtained from a man between 60 and 70 years old with acute or convalescent COVID-19. The chain is built from TRBV6-5 and TRBJ1-3; D is possibly TRBD1 (5 bases). Input material: peripheral blood. Here the CDR3 DNA reads TGTGCCAGCAGAGCCCAGGGTTCTGGAAACACCATATATTTT. Translated: CASRAQGSGNTIYF.